This T cell receptor beta chain was profiled in a study of tumor-infiltrating lymphocytes in primary liver carcinoma. Points from the study as a whole: The study found a significantly higher top-250-clone fraction in tumors than in blood (p = 0.039).

Germline CDR1 is SGHDN and CDR2 is FVKESK. The V end was cut by 0 bases, the J end by 4 bases, with 9 bases between. The CDR3 has 14 amino acids. In its sample, this clonotype was seen a few times. Its antigen remains unidentified. Unsorted whole blood served as the source of blood RNA, and germline DNA was extracted as well. Researchers generated TCR beta cDNA from 500 ng of total RNA, relying on a constant-region primer. Sequencing libraries for TCR beta derived from three nested multiplex PCR rounds that used slightly modified ARM-PCR. Rounds one and two of PCR, each of around 9 cycles, were primed with TRBV1-TRBV30 forward primers and a C-beta reverse primer. MiXCR was run by TCRdb on the multiplex PCR reads, yielding one entry per CDR3 protein. This table has 300,000 to 400,000 distinct CDR3 sequences, about 65% appearing once.

The sequenced sample was peripheral blood. The sequence was collected from a man aged 35-49 years with primary liver carcinoma and hepatitis B virus infection. The chain couples TRBV14 to TRBJ1-2; D not resolved. The DNA for the CDR3 is TGTGCCAGCAGCCAAGATCGCAGGTCCTATGGCTACACCTTC. Translation: CASSQDRRSYGYTF.